These 30 T cell receptor beta chains were sequenced from one sample in a study of shared clonotypes between healthy human individuals. Profiling relied on immunoSEQ multiplex PCR, and the TCRdb table lists in-frame clones only, not all of them. The repertoire has 2 million to 3 million clones, roughly 93% of them found once; the top ten carry roughly 0.36%. Source material: naive CD4+ T cells from PBMCs. As to subset: CD45RA+ positively selected. The source is a man between 18 and 29 years old in good health. Some clones in this sample may be carry-over from other donors' samples.

The genes are TRBV27 and TRBJ1-2; weak D call: TRBD1 (5 bases). The ends were cut back, 4 bases at V and 4 bases at J, with 13 bases in the middle. Germline V CDR1 and CDR2: MNHEY, SMNVEV (reference sequence). The CDR3 is 14 residues long. Here the CDR3 reads CASSSGGGLYGYTF. The CDR3 bases are TGTGCCAGCAGTTCCGGGGGAGGGCTCTATGGCTACACCTTC.

The chain recombines TRBV27 with TRBJ2-5; 8 bases match TRBD2. Germline CDR1 is MNHEY and CDR2 is SMNVEV (reference sequence). The J segment lost 1 base and the V segment lost 3 bases, leaving 1 base of the junction unmatched. The CDR3 extends over 14 amino acids. CDR3 in amino acids: CASSLGLGQETQYF. Written as DNA, the CDR3 is TGTGCCAGCAGTTTGGGACTAGGCCAAGAGACCCAGTACTTC.

This clone showed up just a few times. This rearrangement joins TRBV29-1 to TRBJ1-1; TRBD1 is a possible D gene (5 bases). The CDR3 is 13 amino acids. Looked up from germline, CDR1 is SQVTM and CDR2 is ANQGSEA. Trimming removed 7 bases from V and 0 bases from J, with 12 bases in between. The CDR3 DNA reads as TGCAGCGCCCGGGACGGACTGAACACTGAAGCTTTCTTT. This codes for CSARDGLNTEAFF.

The chain carries TRBV10-3 and TRBJ2-1; 9 nucleotides agree with TRBD1. The germline gives CDR1 ENHRY, CDR2 SYGVKD. V lost 2 bases and J lost 9; bases outside the gene matches: 8. The CDR3 is made up of 15 amino acids. CDR3 bases: TGTGCCATCAGTGAGAGGACAGGGGATTTCCTTGAGCAGTTCTTC. Translated: CAISERTGDFLEQFF.

The rearrangement links TRBV5-1 to TRBJ2-1, with 9 nucleotides matching TRBD2. CDR3 length: 18 amino acids. V shed 4 bases, J shed 0 bases, and the junction held 11 bases outside the gene matches. CDR1 is SGHRS, CDR2 YFSETQ, per germline. The chain's CDR3 is CASSPAGAGGPSYNEQFF. CDR3 in DNA: TGCGCCAGCAGCCCTGCGGGGGCGGGAGGGCCCTCCTACAATGAGCAGTTCTTC.

The rearrangement links TRBV5-1 to TRBJ2-3; 9 nucleotides match TRBD2. V lost 5 bases, J lost 6 bases, and 7 bases stayed unmatched. Germline CDR1 reads SGHRS; CDR2 reads YFSETQ. This CDR3 has 14 residues. CDR3 coding DNA: TGCGCCAGCAGTCTCAGCGGGAGGTACGATACGCAGTATTTT. Protein: CASSLSGRYDTQYF. Full variable domain (remainder filled in from reference TRBV5-1 and TRBJ2-3): KAGVTQTPRYLIKTRGQQVTLSCSPISGHRSVSWYQQTPGQGLQFLFEYFSETQRNKGNFPGRFSGRQFSNSRSEMNVSTLELGDSALYLCASSLSGRYDTQYFGPGTRLTVL.

This clone appeared once. The V and J genes are TRBV5-1 and TRBJ1-1; the D is unclear. The germline gives CDR1 SGHRS, CDR2 YFSETQ. Trimming left V 0 bases short and J 11 bases short, with 26 bases between. The CDR3 is made up of 17 amino acids. In DNA form, the CDR3 reads TGCGCCAGCAGCTTGGACGTGGCAGGAGGTCCCACCCCGAGGGCTTTCTTT. Translation gives CASSLDVAGGPTPRAFF.

The J gene is TRBJ1-2, the V gene TRBV4-1, with 12 bases identical to TRBD1. Germline values: CDR1 MGHRA, CDR2 YSYEKL. Losses at the gene ends were 1 base for V and 4 bases for J; bases not matched to a gene: 4. The CDR3 spans 16 residues. This CDR3 reads CASSQGGTGGVYGYTF. For the CDR3, the DNA is TGCGCCAGCAGCCAAGGGGGGACAGGGGGCGTCTATGGCTACACCTTC.

This clone was seen only once. The chain employs TRBV27 and TRBJ2-1; D unclear. The CDR3 has 15 amino acids. In germline, CDR1 is MNHEY, CDR2 SMNVEV (reference sequence). V lost 5 bases, J lost 0 bases, and 11 bases lay in between. The CDR3 DNA is TGTGCCAGCAGTCCTGCGGAACGCTCCTACAATGAGCAGTTCTTC. As protein: CASSPAERSYNEQFF.

This sequence joins TRBV7-7 and TRBJ1-4, with unresolved D. This CDR3 contains 15 residues. Germline V lookup: CDR1 SSHAT, CDR2 FNYEAQ (reference sequence). V was shortened by 1 base and J by 0 bases, with 6 bases between the two germline ends. In DNA, the CDR3 is TGTGCCAGCAGCTTAGGACACGCAACTAATGAAAAACTGTTTTTT. Translating gives CASSLGHATNEKLFF.

This chain links TRBV2 with TRBJ1-5; TRBD1 is a possible D gene (6 bases). Trimming removed 4 bases from V and 3 bases from J, with 10 bases in between. CDR1 is SNHLY, CDR2 FYNNEI, per germline. This CDR3 is built from 14 residues. CDR3 protein: CASSGQGYNQPQHF. CDR3 nucleotides: TGTGCCAGCAGTGGCCAGGGGTACAATCAGCCCCAGCATTTT.

This chain connects TRBV2 to TRBJ2-1; 8 bases match TRBD2. The V gene end was trimmed by 1 base and the J gene end by 7 bases; junction bases not matched to a gene: 3. Germline CDR1 is SNHLY and CDR2 is FYNNEI. The CDR3 is 14 residues long. The CDR3 sequence: CASSEGGRRNEQFF. CDR3 DNA: TGTGCCAGCAGTGAAGGCGGGAGGAGGAATGAGCAGTTCTTC.

Comment on this clone: Other DNA sequences from this sample encode an identical CDR3 as well. This rearrangement joins TRBV7-2 to TRBJ1-5, with D maybe TRBD1 (5 bases). The CDR3 length is 13 residues. From germline, CDR1 is SGHTA and CDR2 FQGNSA. Trimming pared 3 bases from V and 7 bases from J, leaving 10 bases between. CDR3 sequence: CASSFDRGQPQHF. CDR3 nucleotide sequence: TGTGCCAGCAGCTTCGACAGAGGACAGCCCCAGCATTTT.

As to this clone: In the same sample, other DNA sequences code for this CDR3. The J gene is TRBJ1-1, the V gene TRBV5-1; perhaps TRBD1 as D (5 bases). The V gene lost 0 bases and the J gene lost 0 bases, with 6 bases spanning the gap. The germline V gene has CDR1 SGHRS and CDR2 YFSETQ. This CDR3 is built from 14 residues. CDR3 sequence reads: CASSLEGLNTEAFF. CDR3 nucleotide sequence: TGCGCCAGCAGCTTGGAGGGGCTGAACACTGAAGCTTTCTTT. The whole variable domain, filled in from reference TRBV5-1 and TRBJ1-1, reads KAGVTQTPRYLIKTRGQQVTLSCSPISGHRSVSWYQQTPGQGLQFLFEYFSETQRNKGNFPGRFSGRQFSNSRSEMNVSTLELGDSALYLCASSLEGLNTEAFFGQGTRLTVV.

The chain couples TRBV29-1 to TRBJ2-5; 9 nucleotides line up with TRBD2. Near its end, the DNA agrees better with TRBJ2-7, so the J call may be wrong. This CDR3 spans 13 amino acids. Germline CDR1 reads SQVTM; CDR2 reads ANQGSEA. CDR3 loop: CSVVSGSIYEQYF. As DNA, the CDR3 is TGCAGCGTTGTTAGCGGGAGTATTTACGAGCAGTACTTC.

The rearrangement uses TRBV7-2 and TRBJ2-7; D uncertain. Germline assignment: CDR1 SGHTA and CDR2 FQGNSA. Between the trimmed V and J ends, which lost 4 bases and 6 bases, there was a span of 16 bases. This CDR3 spans 14 amino acids. The CDR3 nucleotides are TGTGCCAGCAGCTCCGGTGTGTGGGTTGCCGAGCAGTACTTC. Translation gives CASSSGVWVAEQYF.

This clone showed up just once. Other DNA sequences in the sample encode the same CDR3. The chain is built from TRBV5-1 and TRBJ1-2; 7 bases match TRBD1. V trimming: 3 bases; J trimming: 2 bases; junction bases outside the gene matches: 1. This CDR3 region has 13 residues. Germline CDR1 is SGHRS and CDR2 is YFSETQ. CDR3 region: CASSSGGNYGYTF. DNA for the CDR3: TGCGCCAGCAGCTCAGGGGGGAACTATGGCTACACCTTC.

The chain joins TRBV18 to TRBJ1-4; the D is unclear. The CDR3 is made up of 15 amino acids. Germline V gives CDR1 KGHSH, CDR2 LQKENI. V lost 3 bases and J 2 bases, leaving 10 bases between the germline ends. The CDR3 is CASSPQRGTNEKLFF. The DNA of the CDR3 is TGTGCCAGCTCACCTCAAAGAGGGACTAATGAAAAACTGTTTTTT.

The chain carries TRBV29-1 and TRBJ2-2; TRBD1 matches 9 bases. Germline CDR1 SQVTM, CDR2 ANQGSEA. The length of the CDR3 is 13 residues. V shed 6 bases, J shed 6 bases, and the junction held 5 bases outside the gene matches. The CDR3 nucleotides are TGCAGCGTCAACAGGGGGCGGTCCGGGGAGCTGTTTTTT. Translating it yields CSVNRGRSGELFF.

The CDR3 bases are TGTGCCAGCACCCCAGGGCTTGCCTATGGCTACACCTTC. This translates into CASTPGLAYGYTF. The chain uses TRBV6-1 and TRBJ1-2; D is perhaps TRBD1 (5 bases). Germline lookup yields CDR1 MNHNS and CDR2 SASEGT. Trimming stripped 7 bases from V and 4 bases from J, with 13 bases between. This CDR3 has 13 amino acids.

This chain uses TRBV21-1 with TRBJ2-5; the table's TRBD1 call for D was not verified on the DNA. TRBV21-1 is a pseudogene. The CDR3 has 15 amino acids. CDR3 bases: TGTGCCAGCGAGGGGACAGACCCCCCCCAAGAGACCCAGTACTTC. It codes for CASEGTDPPQETQYF.

This chain links TRBV4-3 with TRBJ2-3; perhaps TRBD2 as D (5 bases). Germline V CDR1 and CDR2: LGHNA, YSLEER. V was pared by 1 base and J by 3 bases, with 11 bases between. The CDR3 extends over 15 amino acids. The CDR3 region has the DNA TGCGCCAGCAGCCAAGTACTAGTGGGGACAGATACGCAGTATTTT. As protein: CASSQVLVGTDTQYF.

The rearrangement uses TRBV21-1 and TRBJ1-1; the tabulated D call, TRBD1, remains unverified against the DNA. TRBV21-1 is listed as a pseudogene. This CDR3 is 14 amino acids long. The DNA of the CDR3 is TGTGCCAGCAGCAAAGAGGGGCAGGGTTGGGCGGCTTTCTTT. Its translation is CASSKEGQGWAAFF.

The chain recombines TRBV6-1 with TRBJ2-5, with D tentatively TRBD2 (7 bases). The CDR3 runs to 16 residues. V dropped 3 bases and J dropped 6 bases, with 20 bases sitting between them. CDR1 is MNHNS, CDR2 SASEGT, per germline. This CDR3 is CASSDGGVGGRQTQYF. As DNA, the CDR3 is TGTGCCAGCAGTGATGGGGGCGTGGGGGGGAGGCAGACCCAGTACTTC.

This clone has only one observation. This chain uses TRBV18 with TRBJ2-7; no reliable D call. The CDR3 length is 14 residues. V shed 2 bases and J shed 0 bases, with 8 bases lying between them. CDR1 is KGHSH, CDR2 LQKENI, per germline. CDR3 sequence (DNA): TGTGCCAGCTCACCAGCGGTATTCTCCTACGAGCAGTACTTC. It translates to CASSPAVFSYEQYF.

The chain couples TRBV5-1 to TRBJ2-7; 10 bases align to TRBD2. The CDR3 is 17 amino acids. V gave up 3 bases and J gave up 7 bases; unmatched junction bases: 16. Looked up from germline, CDR1 is SGHRS and CDR2 is YFSETQ. CDR3 region: CASSSRPPLAGDGEQYF. CDR3 nucleotides: TGCGCCAGCAGCTCCCGTCCCCCGCTAGCGGGAGATGGGGAGCAGTACTTC.

The V gene is TRBV28, the J gene TRBJ1-2; D uncertain. The CDR3 covers 16 residues. CDR1 is MDHEN, CDR2 SYDVKM, per germline. Trimming cost V 7 bases and J 3 bases, with 21 bases left between them. The chain's CDR3 is CASKKGSLSPYYGYTF. The CDR3 DNA follows: TGTGCCAGCAAGAAGGGCAGCCTCTCTCCGTACTATGGCTACACCTTC.

The chain couples TRBV7-9 to TRBJ1-2; a weak D match, TRBD1 (6 bases). The germline gives CDR1 SEHNR, CDR2 FQNEAQ (reference sequence). The CDR3 runs to 14 residues. Between the trimmed V and J ends, which lost 1 base and 7 bases, there was a span of 13 bases. CDR3 residues: CASSLVGGIGGYTF. The CDR3 nucleotides read TGTGCCAGCAGCTTAGTAGGGGGGATTGGTGGCTACACCTTC.

This chain links TRBV18 with TRBJ2-1, with D perhaps matching TRBD2 (6 bases). The CDR3 extends over 14 amino acids. V was cut by 0 bases and J by 5 bases, with 8 bases left in between. Germline CDR1 reads KGHSH; CDR2 reads LQKENI. The CDR3 region is CASSPPGLDNEQFF. The CDR3 nucleotides read TGTGCCAGCTCACCACCGGGACTCGACAATGAGCAGTTCTTC.

The chain combines TRBV5-4 with TRBJ1-1; no clear D. V was pared by 4 bases and J by 0 bases, with 4 bases between. The CDR3 runs to 12 residues. CDR1 is SGHNT and CDR2 is YYREEE in the germline V gene (reference sequence). CDR3 DNA sequence: TGTGCCAGCAGCGTATTGAACACTGAAGCTTTCTTT. Translating it yields CASSVLNTEAFF.